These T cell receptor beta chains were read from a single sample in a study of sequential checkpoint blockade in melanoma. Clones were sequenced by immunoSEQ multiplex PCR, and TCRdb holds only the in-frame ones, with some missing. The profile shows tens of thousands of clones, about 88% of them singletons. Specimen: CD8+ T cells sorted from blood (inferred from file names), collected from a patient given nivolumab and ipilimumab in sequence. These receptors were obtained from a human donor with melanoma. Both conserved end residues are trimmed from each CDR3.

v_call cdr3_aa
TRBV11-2 ASSLAYSVYEQY
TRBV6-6 ASSSGLAGETQY
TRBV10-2 ASSGGTEAF
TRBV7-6 ASSFRSPQETQY
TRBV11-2 ASSLDGKYEQF
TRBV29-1 SVEGTSGKSSYNEQF
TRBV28 ASSLTEQF
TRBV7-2 ASSILAGVPDTQY
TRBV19 ASSNGGRAAYNEQF
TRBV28 ASSPQGNRMYEQY
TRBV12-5 ASGSSSQMTHEAF
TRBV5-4 ASSLISVGEGTQY
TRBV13 ASTPRGGGIYEQY
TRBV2 ASRETGVEQY
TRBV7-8 ASSLATREGLFLLNEQF
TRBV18 ASSSGTGKNYGYT
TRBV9 ASSVATSGYGYT
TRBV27 ASSSPREAGEQY
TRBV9 ASSVGGGHHPATEAF
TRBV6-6 ASSSPDSTGELF
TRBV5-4 ASSLGGDTYEQY
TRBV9 ASSRGLAGRTDTQY
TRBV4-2 ASSQGEGQINQPQH
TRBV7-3 ASSWDRDYEQY
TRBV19 ASNTGSNTEAF
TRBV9 ASSPSGGSTTDTQY
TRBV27 ASSLSGQPYEQY
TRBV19 ASSTFPDRVRHQPQH
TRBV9 ASSVDGGTDEQF
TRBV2 ASTHLMQGYEEQY
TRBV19 ASRMTGNNQPQH
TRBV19 ASSPYGRENTEAF
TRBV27 ASSLRGFIPLSSGRARNEQF
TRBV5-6 ASSPGTGLAEAF
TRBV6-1 ASSVRPASQYEQY
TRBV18 ASSPSDRGGTEAF
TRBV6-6 ASSPLSGSSYNEQF
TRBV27 ASSSRDLAQY
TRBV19 ASSPLRAGDPQH
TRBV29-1 SVEGQLYGYT
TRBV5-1 ASSLEGLAGFTDTQY
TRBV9 ASSATGEAPYEQY
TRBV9 ASSPRSHPYEQY
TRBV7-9 ASSQTSGDPYEQY
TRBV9 ASSVFLRETDTQY
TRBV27 ASSDTQNEQF
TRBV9 ASSTTGFINQPQH
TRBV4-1 ASSQDPTAYEQY
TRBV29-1 SVLGSGRASWYEQY
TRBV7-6 ASSFLTGDQNEQY
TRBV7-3 ASSLLGLAGAGEQF
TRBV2 ASLQGSLGYEQY
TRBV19 ASSPGTVYEKLF
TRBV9 ASSASGLAGAAETQY
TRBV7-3 ASSLIRDNLPGANVLT
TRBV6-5 ASSYSGVNNEQF